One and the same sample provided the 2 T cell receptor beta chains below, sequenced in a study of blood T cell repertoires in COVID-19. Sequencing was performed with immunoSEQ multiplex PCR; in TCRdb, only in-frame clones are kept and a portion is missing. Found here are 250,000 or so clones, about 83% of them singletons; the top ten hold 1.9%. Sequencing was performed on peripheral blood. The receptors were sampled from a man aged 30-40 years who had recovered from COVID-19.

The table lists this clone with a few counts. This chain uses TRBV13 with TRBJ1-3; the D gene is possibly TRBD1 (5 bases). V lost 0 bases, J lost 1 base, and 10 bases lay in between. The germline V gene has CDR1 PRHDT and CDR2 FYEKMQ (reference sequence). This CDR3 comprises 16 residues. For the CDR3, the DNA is TGTGCCAGCAGCTTAGGGGCAGGGTTTTCTGGAAACACCATATATTTT. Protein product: CASSLGAGFSGNTIYF.

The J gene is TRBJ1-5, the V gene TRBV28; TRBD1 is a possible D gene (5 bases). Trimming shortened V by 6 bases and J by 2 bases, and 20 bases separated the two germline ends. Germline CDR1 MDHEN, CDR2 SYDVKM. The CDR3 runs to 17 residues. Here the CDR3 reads CASSHPVSGVGNQPQHF. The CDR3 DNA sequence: TGTGCCAGCAGCCACCCCGTGTCGGGGGTTGGCAATCAGCCCCAGCATTTT. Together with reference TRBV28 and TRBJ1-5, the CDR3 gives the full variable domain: DVKVTQSSRYLVKRTGEKVFLECVQDMDHENMFWYRQDPGLGLRLIYFSYDVKMKEKGDIPEGYSVSREKKERFSLILESASTNQTSMYLCASSHPVSGVGNQPQHFGDGTRLSIL.